Each of the 29 T cell receptor beta chains below was sequenced from the same sample in a study of cytomegalovirus exposure and HLA in healthy donors. PCR used 60 Vbeta primers and 13 Jbeta primers. Only in-frame clones appear in the TCRdb table, and some are missing; sequencing was by immunoSEQ multiplex PCR. This sample yields approximately 90,000 clones, of which 60% to 85% are seen a single time; 4.5% to 6% belongs to the top ten. The sample consisted of PBMCs. These receptors were collected from a woman aged 40 to 50 in good health and CMV-seronegative.

This chain connects TRBV18 to TRBJ1-1; maybe TRBD1 (5 bases). The CDR3 sequence is 14 residues long. CDR1 and CDR2 (germline): KGHSH, LQKENI. Between the trimmed V and J ends, which lost 2 bases and 1 base, there was a span of 8 bases. For the CDR3, the DNA is TGTGCCAGCTCACCAACAGGATCGAACACTGAAGCTTTCTTT. As protein: CASSPTGSNTEAFF.

The chain couples TRBV5-6 to TRBJ2-3; D is unclear. CDR3 length: 14 residues. The germline gives CDR1 SGHDT, CDR2 YYEEEE. The V gene lost 3 bases and the J gene lost 0 bases, with 8 bases spanning the gap. DNA for the CDR3: TGTGCCAGCAGCTCACAGACAAGCACAGATACGCAGTATTTT. Its protein product is CASSSQTSTDTQYF. Full variable domain (remainder filled in from reference TRBV5-6 and TRBJ2-3): DAGVTQSPTHLIKTRGQQVTLRCSPKSGHDTVSWYQQALGQGPQFIFQYYEEEERQRGNFPDRFSGHQFPNYSSELNVNALLLGDSALYLCASSSQTSTDTQYFGPGTRLTVL.

This clone came up a few times. This CDR3 is missing its conserved last phenylalanine or tryptophan, likely due to a read error. Because the CDR3's place on the DNA is in doubt, the DNA is left out and the CDR3 is given as listed by TCRdb. The V and J genes are TRBV25-1 and TRBJ1-1; the table's D call, TRBD1, was not checked against the DNA. CDR1 is MGHDK, CDR2 SYGVNS, per germline. The CDR3 adds up to 16 amino acids, both ends counted. CDR3 amino acids: CASSEYWTELNTEALV.

The rearrangement uses TRBV7-6 and TRBJ2-2; 9 bases map to TRBD2. Trimming took 5 bases from V and 6 from J; bases not matched to a gene: 13. CDR1 and CDR2 from the germline V gene are SGHVS and FNYEAQ. The CDR3 length is 17 residues. The CDR3 nucleotides read TGTGCCAGCAGCCACTGGACTAGCGATCAAGGGGCCGGGGAGCTGTTTTTT. Translated: CASSHWTSDQGAGELFF.

The sample holds one count of this clone. The chain links TRBV5-8 to TRBJ2-7, with TRBD2 matching 8 bases. CDR1 is SGHTS and CDR2 is YDEGEE in the germline V gene. V shed 1 base and J 3 bases; nucleotides not matched to a gene: 6. This CDR3 is 15 amino acids long. The CDR3 is CASSLYNGGDYEQYF. In nucleotides, the CDR3 is TGTGCCAGCAGCTTGTACAACGGGGGGGACTACGAGCAGTACTTC.

The chain carries TRBV15 and TRBJ2-3; perhaps TRBD2 as D (5 bases). V was cut by 0 bases and J by 5 bases, with 12 bases left in between. Per germline, CDR1 LNHNV and CDR2 YYDKDF (reference sequence). The CDR3 is 15 residues long. The CDR3 is CATSRERASGDTQYF. The CDR3 region has the DNA TGTGCCACCAGCAGAGAGAGGGCGAGCGGAGATACGCAGTATTTT. Full variable domain (outside the CDR3, taken from reference TRBV15 and TRBJ2-3): DAMVIQNPRYQVTQFGKPVTLSCSQTLNHNVMYWYQQKSSQAPKLLFHYYDKDFNNEADTPDNFQSRRPNTSFCFLDIRSPGLGDTAMYLCATSRERASGDTQYFGPGTRLTVL.

The J gene is TRBJ1-1, the V gene TRBV30; TRBD1 is a possible D gene (6 bases). In germline, CDR1 is GTSNPN, CDR2 SVGIG (reference sequence). The CDR3 runs to 13 residues. Trimming took off 5 bases at V and 5 bases at J, with 15 bases between the two ends. The CDR3 region is CAWEGGARTEAFF. The CDR3, as DNA: TGTGCCTGGGAAGGGGGGGCGAGGACTGAAGCTTTCTTT.

V usage is TRBV4-3 and J usage is TRBJ2-5, with a possible D match to TRBD2 (6 bases). The CDR3 has 18 residues. The V gene lost 0 bases and the J gene lost 1 base, with 18 bases spanning the gap. The V gene's germline CDR1 is LGHNA and CDR2 YSLEER. CDR3 nucleotide sequence: TGCGCCAGCAGCCAAGAGGCATTGCGGGGTTACCTCCAAGAGACCCAGTACTTC. Amino acids: CASSQEALRGYLQETQYF.

This clone was detected a few times. The V call is TRBV25-1, the J call TRBJ2-3; no firm D call. The V gene's germline CDR1 is MGHDK and CDR2 SYGVNS. This CDR3 comprises 13 residues. The V and J ends lost 6 bases and 3 bases respectively, with 10 bases between them. The CDR3 is CASSAADTDTQYF. The CDR3 nucleotides are TGTGCCAGCAGCGCCGCGGATACAGATACGCAGTATTTT.

This chain uses TRBV27 with TRBJ1-4, with D hard to call. The V and J ends lost 4 bases and 8 bases respectively, with 11 bases between them. The CDR3 extends over 13 amino acids. CDR1 is MNHEY and CDR2 is SMNVEV in the germline V gene (reference sequence). DNA of the CDR3: TGTGCCAGCAGTTACCGGGAGGGAGAAAAACTGTTTTTT. Residues: CASSYREGEKLFF.

CDR3 sequence: CASSLVLTGIHGYTF. The CDR3 DNA reads as TGTGCCAGCAGCTTAGTCCTGACAGGGATCCATGGCTACACCTTC. The chain recombines TRBV11-2 with TRBJ1-2; 7 bases align to TRBD1. The CDR3 consists of 15 residues. The junction had 8 bases not matched to a gene; V was cut back by 1 base and J by 6 bases. Germline-derived CDR1 and CDR2 are SGHAT and FQNNGV.

The chain employs TRBV11-2 and TRBJ2-5, with no clear D. V was trimmed by 3 bases and J by 4 bases, leaving 9 bases between them. CDR1 and CDR2 from the germline V gene are SGHAT and FQNNGV. The CDR3 has 13 amino acids. CDR3 region: CASSFFTSETQYF. The CDR3 DNA reads TGTGCCAGCAGCTTCTTCACATCAGAGACCCAGTACTTC.

This clone was counted only a few times. The chain is built from TRBV18 and TRBJ1-2; D uncertain. This CDR3 region has 14 residues. Germline CDR1 and CDR2: KGHSH and LQKENI. Trimming left V 1 base short and J 2 bases short, with 8 bases between. CDR3: CASSPRAENYGYTF. CDR3 DNA sequence: TGTGCCAGCTCACCACGGGCAGAGAACTATGGCTACACCTTC.

The CDR3 DNA is TGTGCCAGCAGCTTAGACCGGGGGGCCCATGAGCAGTTCTTC. Protein sequence: CASSLDRGAHEQFF. This chain links TRBV11-3 with TRBJ2-1; perhaps TRBD2 as D (7 bases). The V and J ends lost 0 bases and 8 bases respectively, with 11 bases between them. The CDR3 has 14 residues. CDR1 and CDR2 (germline): SGHNT, YENEEA.

The chain has TRBV10-3 and TRBJ1-4, with a tentative D call TRBD1 (6 bases). Germline V gene lookup returns CDR1 ENHRY and CDR2 SYGVKD. Trimming pared 10 bases from V and 8 bases from J, leaving 14 bases between. This CDR3 is 12 amino acids long. The CDR3 nucleotides read TGTGCCACGGGACACGATAGGGAAAAACTGTTTTTT. This codes for CATGHDREKLFF.

The rearrangement links TRBV19 to TRBJ1-5, with D possibly matching TRBD1 (6 bases). The CDR3 consists of 16 residues. V lost 4 bases and J 6 bases, leaving 19 bases between the germline ends. From germline, CDR1 is LNHDA and CDR2 SQIVND (reference sequence). The CDR3 sequence: CASSSRGTGGSQPQHF. CDR3 coding DNA: TGTGCCAGTAGTAGTAGGGGTACGGGGGGCTCTCAGCCCCAGCATTTT.

The chain employs TRBV7-6 and TRBJ2-5; the D gene is possibly TRBD2 (6 bases). CDR1 is SGHVS, CDR2 FNYEAQ, per germline. CDR3 length: 14 amino acids. V lost 5 bases, J lost 1 base, and 11 bases lay in between. The CDR3 DNA sequence: TGTGCCAGCAGCCCCGGGGGTTTCCAAGAGACCCAGTACTTC. This sequence encodes CASSPGGFQETQYF.

The J gene is TRBJ2-2, the V gene TRBV4-1; D is unresolved. Germline CDR1 and CDR2: MGHRA and YSYEKL. The V gene lost 0 bases and the J gene lost 6 bases, with 11 bases spanning the gap. The CDR3 has 15 amino acids. CDR3 region: CASSQEGRQPGELFF. CDR3 DNA: TGCGCCAGCAGCCAAGAAGGTCGACAACCCGGGGAGCTGTTTTTT.

The V and J genes are TRBV18 and TRBJ1-1; no firm D call. Looked up from germline, CDR1 is KGHSH and CDR2 is LQKENI. V dropped 3 bases and J dropped 13 bases, with 15 bases sitting between them. There are 12 residues in the CDR3. The CDR3 protein is CASSPLDSVGFF. The CDR3 nucleotides are TGTGCCAGCTCACCCCTAGACTCGGTGGGTTTCTTT.

The rearrangement joins TRBV18 to TRBJ2-5, with D unclear. The CDR3 contains 13 residues. Germline lookup yields CDR1 KGHSH and CDR2 LQKENI. V lost 3 bases and J lost 5, with 10 bases in between. CDR3 DNA sequence: TGTGCCAGCTCACCTGGCATGGAGGAGACCCAGTACTTC. Translating gives CASSPGMEETQYF.

The rearrangement uses TRBV10-3 and TRBJ1-2; maybe TRBD1 (5 bases). Germline V gene lookup returns CDR1 ENHRY and CDR2 SYGVKD. The CDR3 runs to 14 residues. With 0 bases removed from V and 2 bases from J, the gap between germline ends came to 7 bases. The CDR3 coding sequence is TGTGCCATCAGTGAGTCGGGGCTGAACTATGGCTACACCTTC. It translates to CAISESGLNYGYTF.

This chain connects TRBV2 to TRBJ1-5; the D gene is possibly TRBD1 (6 bases). This CDR3 is 14 amino acids long. V gave up 8 bases and J gave up 0 bases, with 11 bases separating them. Looked up from germline, CDR1 is SNHLY and CDR2 is FYNNEI. The CDR3 bases are TGTGCCAGCTCACAGGGTAATAGCAATCAGCCCCAGCATTTT. It yields the protein CASSQGNSNQPQHF.

The rearrangement uses TRBV2 and TRBJ1-6; 7 bases map to TRBD1. Germline-derived CDR1 and CDR2 are SNHLY and FYNNEI. The trim removed 4 bases at V and 9 bases at J, leaving 6 bases unmatched. This CDR3 spans 14 amino acids. The chain's CDR3 is CASSVRGKGSPLHF. CDR3 nucleotides: TGTGCCAGCAGTGTCAGGGGGAAGGGTTCACCCCTCCACTTT.

The V and J genes are TRBV6-5 and TRBJ1-5, with a weak D call TRBD1 (6 bases). The CDR3 runs 14 residues. Trimming stripped 0 bases from V and 6 bases from J, with 9 bases between. Germline V gene data show CDR1 as MNHEY and CDR2 as SVGAGI. CDR3 amino acids: CASSYSRGSQPQHF. CDR3 DNA: TGTGCCAGCAGTTACTCGAGGGGGTCTCAGCCCCAGCATTTT.

The CDR3 bases are TGCAGCGTTGAAGATAAACAGGGGAGAGAGACCCAGTACTTC. Amino acids: CSVEDKQGRETQYF. This chain joins TRBV29-1 and TRBJ2-5; the match to TRBD1 covers 7 bases. Germline V gene data show CDR1 as SQVTM and CDR2 as ANQGSEA. The V segment lost 0 bases and the J segment 4 bases; nucleotides outside the gene matches: 5. The CDR3 sequence is 14 residues long.

This clone appeared a few times. The chain combines TRBV10-1 with TRBJ2-7; D unresolved. The CDR3 length is 12 residues. CDR1 is WNHNN, CDR2 SYGVQD, per germline (reference sequence). The V and J ends lost 1 base and 3 bases respectively, with 4 bases between them. Here the CDR3 reads CASSEYGYEQYF. The CDR3, as DNA: TGCGCCAGCAGTGAGTACGGCTACGAGCAGTACTTC.

The chain recombines TRBV6-5 with TRBJ2-7, with D tentatively TRBD1 (6 bases). The CDR3 runs 15 residues. Germline CDR1 reads MNHEY; CDR2 reads SVGAGI. Trimming took 2 bases from V and 1 from J, leaving 12 bases between them. The CDR3 nucleotides read TGTGCCAGCAGTTACGGCCGGACAGCTTCCTACGAGCAGTACTTC. Protein sequence: CASSYGRTASYEQYF.

Note on this clone: Other DNA variants within this sample encode the same CDR3. The chain is built from TRBV6-5 and TRBJ1-1; 7 positions agree with TRBD1. The CDR3 has 14 residues. Germline-derived CDR1 and CDR2 are MNHEY and SVGAGI. V dropped 8 bases and J dropped 1; count of bases not matched to a gene: 7. This CDR3 is CASLRQGGNTEAFF. CDR3 DNA: TGTGCCAGCCTGCGACAGGGAGGGAACACTGAAGCTTTCTTT.

The gene calls are TRBV19 and TRBJ1-4; D uncertain. The CDR3 totals 12 residues. Germline V lookup: CDR1 LNHDA, CDR2 SQIVND (reference sequence). Trimming removed 6 bases at V and 6 bases at J, with 8 bases between. CDR3 region: CASRVADEKLFF. The CDR3 DNA follows: TGTGCCAGTAGGGTAGCGGATGAAAAACTGTTTTTT.